This TCR beta chain is from a study of PD-L1 blockade in urothelial cancer. About the research overall: Each blood sample yielded a median of about 130,000 T cells.

Metastatic or locally advanced urothelial carcinoma was present in the patients. General study points: Better progression-free and overall survival followed lower pretreatment blood clonality.

Sequenced by immunoSEQ multiplex PCR; TCRdb stores in-frame clones only, minus some. The sample holds about 100,000 clones, 91% seen once. Concerning this clone: Its antigen is as yet unknown.

This sequence originates from a woman of 80 years or more with urothelial cancer. The specimen comprised PBMCs, sampled around atezolizumab (anti-PD-L1) treatment.

CDR3 bases: TGCAGTGCTAGAGATGTTACTGCGCAGTATTTT. It is translated as CSARDVTAQYF. V is TRBV20-1 and J is TRBJ2-3; D is unresolved. The CDR3 consists of 11 residues. Trimming took off 0 bases at V and 10 bases at J, with 8 bases between the two ends. Germline V lookup: CDR1 DFQATT, CDR2 SNEGSKA (reference sequence).